One T cell receptor beta chain is described in this entry. What it recognizes is unknown. The sample originates from a study of blood T cells in healthy people across ages. The authors ran a second PCR of about 7 to 12 cycles using a sample-barcoded 5' primer and a J-beta primer mix. TCRdb re-called the 5' RACE reads with MiXCR, one entry per CDR3 protein. The sample carries roughly 1,700,000 distinct CDR3 sequences, over 25% recorded once. Germline loops: CDR1 SGDLS, CDR2 YYNGEE. This CDR3 comprises 13 residues. Trimming at V came to 0 bases and at J to 7 bases, leaving 4 bases not matched to a gene. No fewer than 7 million PBMCs went into each sample. Study-wide results and caveats: It was not known whether donors were CMV positive (a possible confounder of expanded clonotype changes). Naive T cell percentage showed a strong correlation with TCR beta diversity.

This TCR derives from a woman aged 25 to 45 in good health. Sequences were obtained from blood. The J gene is TRBJ2-7, the V gene TRBV9; 7 positions match TRBD2. The CDR3 nucleotides read TGTGCCAGCAGCGTAGGGGGGGGGACTGAGCAGTACTTC. Residues: CASSVGGGTEQYF.